The next 27 T cell receptor beta chains were all read from a single sample in a study of identical twins. Each CDR3 protein is one row after TCRdb ran MiXCR on the 5' RACE reads. The table includes some 690,000 distinct CDR3 sequences, over 20% detected once. These data also formed part of another study, on T cells expressing NK-cell markers.

Sequenced sample: PBMCs. All receptors come from a woman younger than 35 in good health.

This clonotype has at least ten counts. This chain links TRBV10-3 with TRBJ2-7; D gene unclear. Germline V CDR1 and CDR2: ENHRY, SYGVKD. This CDR3 is built from 14 residues. Trimming pared 4 bases from V and 0 bases from J, leaving 10 bases between. The CDR3 is CAISVVSSSYEQYF. DNA for the CDR3: TGTGCCATCAGTGTTGTGTCTAGCTCCTACGAGCAGTACTTC.

The chain joins TRBV5-1 to TRBJ2-3; TRBD2 is a possible D gene (7 bases). V was pared by 0 bases and J by 8 bases, with 19 bases between. CDR3 length: 16 residues. CDR1 and CDR2 (germline): SGHRS, YFSETQ. CDR3 region: CASSLEGRGGDATQYF. The CDR3 bases are TGCGCCAGCAGCTTGGAAGGACGCGGGGGCGACGCTACGCAGTATTTT. Variable domain in full (rest from reference TRBV5-1 and TRBJ2-3): KAGVTQTPRYLIKTRGQQVTLSCSPISGHRSVSWYQQTPGQGLQFLFEYFSETQRNKGNFPGRFSGRQFSNSRSEMNVSTLELGDSALYLCASSLEGRGGDATQYFGPGTRLTVL.

This clonotype has a handful of counts. The genes are TRBV5-5 and TRBJ1-5; perhaps TRBD1 as D (6 bases). The ends were cut back, 5 bases at V and 5 bases at J, with 11 bases in the middle. This CDR3 contains 13 residues. The germline V gene has CDR1 SGHKS and CDR2 YYEKEE (reference sequence). The CDR3 loop reads CASRLDSYQPQHF. DNA of the CDR3: TGTGCCAGCAGGCTGGACAGCTATCAGCCCCAGCATTTT.

This clonotype was seen a few times. The chain carries TRBV6-5 and TRBJ2-1; unclear D gene. The CDR3 loop spans 17 amino acids. Germline lookup yields CDR1 MNHEY and CDR2 SVGAGI. Trimming left V 0 bases short and J 1 base short, with 13 bases between. CDR3: CASSYSFGLGSYNEQFF. The CDR3 region has the DNA TGTGCCAGCAGTTACTCGTTTGGGCTGGGGTCCTACAATGAGCAGTTCTTC.

At least ten counts were recorded for this clonotype. The chain is built from TRBV20-1 and TRBJ2-5; 15 bases line up with TRBD2. V was pared by 3 bases and J by 5 bases, with 10 bases of the junction left unmatched. This CDR3 has 17 amino acids. Germline V gene data show CDR1 as DFQATT and CDR2 as SNEGSKA (reference sequence). CDR3 residues: CSASGLAGGLRIETQYF. CDR3 sequence (DNA): TGCAGTGCTAGCGGACTAGCGGGAGGGCTGAGGATTGAGACCCAGTACTTC.

There are a few counts of this clonotype. The chain joins TRBV20-1 to TRBJ2-5, with D possibly TRBD1 on 6 matching bases. Germline CDR1 and CDR2: DFQATT and SNEGSKA (reference sequence). The germline V and J ends were trimmed by 5 bases and 9 bases, with 19 bases remaining between them. The CDR3 runs to 13 residues. CDR3 coding DNA: TGCAGTGCTGCAATCACAGGGATGGGGGCCCAGTACTTC. It codes for CSAAITGMGAQYF.

This clonotype appeared many times. This sequence joins TRBV12-3 or TRBV12-4 and TRBJ2-5; TRBD1 agrees at 8 bases. Trimming cost V 8 bases and J 7 bases; bases outside gene matches: 9. The CDR3 loop spans 13 amino acids. The CDR3 sequence: CASRSGGWVTQYF. The CDR3 DNA reads as TGTGCCAGCCGATCAGGGGGCTGGGTGACCCAGTACTTC.

In this sample, this clonotype turned up once. This chain links TRBV15 with TRBJ1-1, with D perhaps TRBD1 (5 bases). The CDR3 is made up of 15 amino acids. Germline assignment: CDR1 LNHNV and CDR2 YYDKDF (reference sequence). Deletions cut 0 bases from V and 3 bases from J, with 11 bases between. CDR3 sequence: CATSRDSQGYTEAFF. CDR3 sequence (DNA): TGTGCCACCAGCAGAGATTCCCAGGGCTACACTGAAGCTTTCTTT.

In the case of this clonotype: The germline gene is not matched at one end of the junction; a read error may be the cause. This chain uses TRBV7-8 with TRBJ2-1; D not certain. The CDR3 is 14 residues long. Looked up from germline, CDR1 is SGHVS and CDR2 is FQNEAQ. For the CDR3, the DNA is TGTGCCACCAGCTTAGCCCGGACCCTCAATGAGCAGTTCTTC. Amino acids: CATSLARTLNEQFF.

The chain couples TRBV29-1 to TRBJ2-7; TRBD1 might be the D (5 bases). V lost 7 bases and J lost 2, with 15 bases in between. The germline V gene has CDR1 SQVTM and CDR2 ANQGSEA. The CDR3 has 13 residues. CDR3 protein: CSACNRYPYEQYF. The CDR3 DNA reads as TGCAGCGCCTGTAACAGGTACCCCTACGAGCAGTACTTC.

The chain has TRBV10-3 and TRBJ2-2, with D tentatively TRBD1 (6 bases). Germline assignment: CDR1 ENHRY and CDR2 SYGVKD. V was shortened by 10 bases and J by 2 bases, with 17 bases between the two germline ends. The CDR3 length is 15 residues. CDR3 amino acids: CATRTTGVNTGELFF. DNA of the CDR3: TGTGCCACTAGAACGACAGGAGTTAACACCGGGGAGCTGTTTTTT.

The J gene is TRBJ2-7, the V gene TRBV7-9; no definite D call. Trimming removed 5 bases from V and 0 bases from J, with 11 bases in between. The CDR3 runs to 14 residues. Germline loops: CDR1 SEHNR, CDR2 FQNEAQ (reference sequence). CDR3 region: CASSIDGGSYEQYF. The DNA of the CDR3 is TGTGCCAGCAGCATAGATGGTGGCTCCTACGAGCAGTACTTC.

The gene calls are TRBV29-1 and TRBJ2-5; tentative D call: TRBD2 (5 bases). CDR1 and CDR2 (germline): SQVTM, ANQGSEA. V lost 3 bases and J 2 bases, leaving 10 bases between the germline ends. The CDR3 is made up of 13 amino acids. The CDR3 spells CSVDGKRQETQYF. The CDR3 DNA is TGCAGCGTTGATGGGAAGCGGCAAGAGACCCAGTACTTC.

V gene TRBV5-1 combines with J gene TRBJ2-1; 10 positions agree with TRBD2. This CDR3 has 14 residues. Germline values: CDR1 SGHRS, CDR2 YFSETQ. After removal of 4 bases from V and 9 bases from J, the junction contained 7 bases not matched to a gene. The CDR3 nucleotides read TGCGCCAGCAGCGAGGGCAGCGGGAGGGGTGAGCAGTTCTTC. Translated: CASSEGSGRGEQFF.

The J gene is TRBJ2-1, the V gene TRBV14; D ambiguous. V dropped 1 base and J dropped 7 bases, with 8 bases sitting between them. In germline, CDR1 is SGHDN, CDR2 FVKESK. The CDR3 consists of 13 residues. As DNA, the CDR3 is TGTGCCAGCAGCCAAGGACGATGGAATGAGCAGTTCTTC. Protein: CASSQGRWNEQFF. Combining the CDR3 with reference TRBV14 and TRBJ2-1 gives the whole variable domain EAGVTQFPSHSVIEKGQTVTLRCDPISGHDNLYWYRRVMGKEIKFLLHFVKESKQDESGMPNNRFLAERTGGTYSTLKVQPAELEDSGVYFCASSQGRWNEQFFGPGTRLTVL.

The chain has TRBV21-1 and TRBJ1-4. TRBV21-1 is a pseudogene locus. The CDR3 runs to 15 residues. The CDR3 spells CASSKASQSNEKLFF. CDR3 bases: TGTGCCAGCAGCAAAGCTAGTCAGAGTAATGAAAAACTGTTTTTT.

This chain connects TRBV6-1 to TRBJ2-3, with 9 positions matching TRBD1. Trimming cost V 6 bases and J 1 base; bases outside gene matches: 5. The CDR3 runs to 15 residues. Germline lookup yields CDR1 MNHNS and CDR2 SASEGT. The CDR3 sequence: CASSTDRGRTDTQYF. As DNA, the CDR3 is TGTGCCAGCAGCACGGACAGGGGTCGCACAGATACGCAGTATTTT.

The chain is built from TRBV29-1 and TRBJ1-2; 7 bases map to TRBD1. Per germline, CDR1 SQVTM and CDR2 ANQGSEA. The CDR3 extends over 13 amino acids. V gave up 6 bases and J gave up 7 bases; unmatched junction bases: 11. CDR3 nucleotide sequence: TGCAGCGTCTCGACAGGGCTGGAGATTGGCTACACCTTC. It codes for CSVSTGLEIGYTF.

This clonotype was counted a few times. The chain recombines TRBV6-2 or TRBV6-3 with TRBJ2-1; TRBD2 is a possible D gene (6 bases). With 7 bases removed from V and 5 bases from J, the gap between germline ends came to 15 bases. CDR1 and CDR2 (germline): MNHEY, SVGEGT. The CDR3 covers 14 residues. In nucleotides, the CDR3 is TGTGCCAGCATCGTTGCGGGAACGAACAATGAGCAGTTCTTC. Amino acid sequence: CASIVAGTNNEQFF.

Ten or more counts support this clonotype. The gene calls are TRBV12-3 or TRBV12-4 and TRBJ1-2; tentatively, D is TRBD1 (5 bases). With 8 bases removed from V and 8 bases from J, the gap between germline ends came to 21 bases. The CDR3 extends over 14 amino acids. This CDR3 is CASAPGHQLSGYTF. In DNA form, the CDR3 reads TGTGCCAGCGCTCCTGGACACCAATTGAGCGGCTACACCTTC.

The gene calls are TRBV20-1 and TRBJ2-7; TRBD1 aligns across 8 bases. This CDR3 is built from 15 residues. Germline V gene sequence: CDR1 DFQATT, CDR2 SNEGSKA (reference sequence). Trimming at V came to 6 bases and at J to 2 bases, leaving 12 bases not matched to a gene. The CDR3 sequence: CSALSPGQDPYEQYF. CDR3 nucleotide sequence: TGCAGTGCCCTCTCACCGGGACAGGACCCCTACGAGCAGTACTTC.

This clonotype was picked up a small number of times. V and J are TRBV9 and TRBJ2-1; 9 bases are a match to TRBD1. Germline CDR1 and CDR2: SGDLS and YYNGEE. The CDR3 runs to 15 residues. J lost 9 bases, V lost 3 bases, and 10 bases had no gene match. The CDR3 nucleotides are TGTGCCAGCAGCGGAGGGGACAGGGTCAGGAGTGAGCAGTTCTTC. As protein: CASSGGDRVRSEQFF.

This clonotype was found many times. The chain carries TRBV20-1 and TRBJ2-1; TRBD2 aligns across 7 bases. V gave up 3 bases and J gave up 5 bases; unmatched junction bases: 7. Germline assignment: CDR1 DFQATT and CDR2 SNEGSKA (reference sequence). CDR3 length: 14 amino acids. The DNA for the CDR3 is TGCAGTGCTAGCTGGCGGGGGAGAAACAATGAGCAGTTCTTC. It yields the protein CSASWRGRNNEQFF.

The chain has TRBV10-3 and TRBJ2-1, with D perhaps assigned TRBD1 or TRBD2 (6 bases each). The CDR3 contains 14 residues. CDR1 is ENHRY and CDR2 is SYGVKD in the germline V gene. Trimming removed 4 bases at V and 7 bases at J, with 14 bases between. This CDR3 reads CAISVRGDWNEQFF. The CDR3 DNA sequence: TGTGCCATCAGTGTTAGGGGGGATTGGAATGAGCAGTTCTTC.

This clonotype was recorded many times. The chain links TRBV5-5 to TRBJ1-2; D gene ambiguous. Trimming removed 5 bases from V and 4 bases from J, with 21 bases in between. The CDR3 covers 16 residues. Germline V lookup: CDR1 SGHKS, CDR2 YYEKEE (reference sequence). The CDR3 bases are TGTGCCAGCAGTTCTACTTTTGCGGGGATGAGCTATGGCTACACCTTC. Protein sequence: CASSSTFAGMSYGYTF.

This clonotype was counted ten times or more. The chain employs TRBV5-1 and TRBJ2-3, with D unresolved. CDR1 and CDR2 (germline): SGHRS, YFSETQ. The germline V and J ends were trimmed by 2 bases and 4 bases, with 11 bases remaining between them. The CDR3 has 14 amino acids. CDR3 sequence (DNA): TGCGCCAGCAGCTTAAACAGCCACGCAGATACGCAGTATTTT. This translates into CASSLNSHADTQYF.

V and J are TRBV13 and TRBJ2-3; D is perhaps TRBD1 (5 bases). The CDR3 extends over 15 amino acids. Germline CDR1 reads PRHDT; CDR2 reads FYEKMQ (reference sequence). The germline V and J ends were trimmed by 11 bases and 2 bases, with 20 bases remaining between them. CDR3 DNA sequence: TGTGCCGGCCAGGGCCCCCGTGCCCCCACAGATACGCAGTATTTT. Its translation is CAGQGPRAPTDTQYF.